Listed below are T cell receptor beta chains from one sample, sequenced in a study of blood T cell repertoires in COVID-19. Produced via immunoSEQ multiplex PCR; TCRdb's table is partial and in-frame only. The sample consists of under 45,000 clones, about 86% of them appearing once. Sequencing used peripheral blood. Receptor source: a man aged 35 to 55 with active COVID-19. Both conserved end residues are part of each CDR3. The order of the fields is V gene, D gene, J gene, clone size, CDR3 protein, CDR3 DNA. D genes are given only for firm matches. Clone size, where shown, is once, few, many, or a class for clones that have expanded.

v_gene: TRBV20-1
d_gene: NA
j_gene: TRBJ1-5
abundance: NA
CDR3aa: CSASPRENGNQPQHF
CDR3nt: TGCAGTGCTAGTCCCAGGGAAAACGGCAATCAGCCCCAGCATTTT

v_gene: TRBV19
d_gene: TRBD1
j_gene: TRBJ1-6
abundance: NA
CDR3aa: CATSLSEGASSYNSPLHF
CDR3nt: TGTGCCACCTCGCTTTCGGAGGGGGCGAGCTCCTATAATTCACCCCTCCACTTT

v_gene: TRBV4-1
d_gene: NA
j_gene: TRBJ1-1
abundance: NA
CDR3aa: CASSQQGAGNTEAFF
CDR3nt: TGCGCCAGCAGCCAGCAGGGAGCGGGGAACACTGAAGCTTTCTTT

v_gene: TRBV4-1
d_gene: NA
j_gene: TRBJ2-2
abundance: NA
CDR3aa: CASSQEPQGGTGELFF
CDR3nt: TGCGCCAGCAGCCAAGAACCCCAGGGCGGCACCGGGGAGCTGTTTTTT

v_gene: TRBV7-2
d_gene: TRBD2
j_gene: TRBJ2-7
abundance: once
CDR3aa: CASSLDIRLAGSEQYF
CDR3nt: TGTGCCAGCAGCTTAGACATCAGACTAGCGGGATCTGAGCAGTACTTC

v_gene: TRBV7-9
d_gene: TRBD1
j_gene: TRBJ2-3
abundance: NA
CDR3aa: CASSLLGRGGDTQYF
CDR3nt: TGTGCCAGCAGCTTACTTGGGAGAGGGGGCGATACGCAGTATTTT

v_gene: TRBV5-5
d_gene: TRBD1
j_gene: TRBJ2-1
abundance: few
CDR3aa: CASSVGQATYNEQFF
CDR3nt: TGTGCCAGCAGCGTGGGACAGGCGACCTACAATGAGCAGTTCTTC

v_gene: TRBV28
d_gene: TRBD1
j_gene: TRBJ1-5
abundance: few
CDR3aa: CASRAPTGANQPQHF
CDR3nt: TGTGCCAGCAGAGCCCCGACAGGGGCTAATCAGCCCCAGCATTTT

v_gene: TRBV23-1
d_gene: NA
j_gene: TRBJ1-2
abundance: once
CDR3aa: CASSPWSSDNYGYTF
CDR3nt: TGCGCCAGCAGTCCCTGGAGCTCTGACAACTATGGCTACACCTTC

v_gene: TRBV19
d_gene: NA
j_gene: TRBJ1-3
abundance: NA
CDR3aa: CASKGQLGNTIYF
CDR3nt: TGTGCCAGTAAAGGACAATTAGGAAACACCATATATTTT

v_gene: TRBV4-1
d_gene: NA
j_gene: TRBJ2-4
abundance: NA
CDR3aa: CASSQGSVPGIRRIAKNIQYF
CDR3nt: TGCGCCAGCAGCCAAGGCAGCGTGCCAGGGATTCGACGAATAGCCAAAAACATTCAGTACTTC

v_gene: TRBV7-3
d_gene: TRBD2
j_gene: TRBJ2-3
abundance: NA
CDR3aa: CASSRLAGGADTQYF
CDR3nt: TGTGCCAGCAGCAGACTAGCGGGAGGGGCAGATACGCAGTATTTT

v_gene: TRBV27
d_gene: TRBD2
j_gene: TRBJ2-3
abundance: NA
CDR3aa: CASSLKGTRTDTQYF
CDR3nt: TGTGCCAGCAGTTTAAAAGGGACTAGGACAGATACGCAGTATTTT

v_gene: TRBV6-5
d_gene: NA
j_gene: TRBJ1-5
abundance: few
CDR3aa: CAAGGFQPQHF
CDR3nt: TGTGCCGCCGGAGGGTTTCAGCCCCAGCATTTT

v_gene: TRBV6-2/TRBV6-3
d_gene: TRBD2
j_gene: TRBJ2-3
abundance: NA
CDR3aa: CASSQTSGRAVYTQYF
CDR3nt: TGTGCCAGCAGTCAGACTAGCGGGAGGGCCGTATATACGCAGTATTTT

v_gene: TRBV24-1
d_gene: TRBD1
j_gene: TRBJ1-2
abundance: NA
CDR3aa: CATSDPGQGHGYTF
CDR3nt: TGTGCCACCTCCGACCCGGGACAGGGTCATGGCTACACCTTC

v_gene: TRBV7-8
d_gene: TRBD1
j_gene: TRBJ1-4
abundance: NA
CDR3aa: CASSPWTGGREKLFF
CDR3nt: TGTGCCAGCAGCCCCTGGACAGGGGGCCGTGAAAAACTGTTTTTT

v_gene: TRBV6-5
d_gene: TRBD2
j_gene: TRBJ2-1
abundance: NA
CDR3aa: CASLPGGSYNEQFF
CDR3nt: TGTGCCAGCCTCCCGGGGGGCTCCTACAATGAGCAGTTCTTC

v_gene: TRBV18
d_gene: TRBD1
j_gene: TRBJ1-1
abundance: NA
CDR3aa: CASSPSGDSGTEAFF
CDR3nt: TGTGCCAGCTCACCGTCAGGGGACAGTGGAACTGAAGCTTTCTTT

v_gene: TRBV5-1
d_gene: TRBD1
j_gene: TRBJ1-6
abundance: medium-sized
CDR3aa: CASSLVGTGSTPLHF
CDR3nt: TGCGCCAGCAGCTTGGTCGGGACAGGGTCAACTCCCCTCCACTTT

v_gene: TRBV6-5
d_gene: NA
j_gene: TRBJ1-2
abundance: few
CDR3aa: CASRTGTSYGYTF
CDR3nt: TGTGCCAGCAGAACGGGTACCTCCTATGGCTACACCTTC

v_gene: TRBV5-1
d_gene: TRBD1
j_gene: TRBJ2-7
abundance: NA
CDR3aa: CASSSGQGPYEQYF
CDR3nt: TGCGCCAGCAGCTCGGGACAGGGGCCTTACGAGCAGTACTTC

v_gene: TRBV29-1
d_gene: NA
j_gene: TRBJ1-2
abundance: NA
CDR3aa: CSVDVGLGYGYTF
CDR3nt: TGCAGCGTTGATGTGGGGCTCGGCTATGGCTACACCTTC

v_gene: TRBV10-3
d_gene: NA
j_gene: TRBJ1-2
abundance: NA
CDR3aa: CAISEVGADYGYTF
CDR3nt: TGTGCCATCAGTGAGGTGGGGGCCGACTATGGCTACACCTTC

v_gene: TRBV5-4
d_gene: TRBD1
j_gene: TRBJ1-1
abundance: NA
CDR3aa: CASSTWDRGDTEAFF
CDR3nt: TGTGCCAGCAGCACATGGGACAGGGGAGATACTGAAGCTTTCTTT

v_gene: TRBV6-1
d_gene: NA
j_gene: TRBJ1-3
abundance: NA
CDR3aa: CASSVRGDFSGNTIYF
CDR3nt: TGTGCCAGCAGTGTACGCGGTGACTTCTCTGGAAACACCATATATTTT

v_gene: TRBV6-2/TRBV6-3
d_gene: TRBD2
j_gene: TRBJ2-3
abundance: NA
CDR3aa: CASSYQRGLDTQYF
CDR3nt: TGTGCCAGCAGTTACCAGCGGGGCTTAGATACGCAGTATTTT

v_gene: TRBV6-5
d_gene: NA
j_gene: TRBJ1-5
abundance: NA
CDR3aa: CASSSVRSNQPQHF
CDR3nt: TGTGCCAGCAGCAGTGTCCGTAGCAATCAGCCCCAGCATTTT

v_gene: TRBV2
d_gene: TRBD1
j_gene: TRBJ2-7
abundance: NA
CDR3aa: CASTGTQGASNEQYF
CDR3nt: TGTGCCAGTACGGGGACACAGGGGGCTTCGAACGAGCAGTACTTC

v_gene: TRBV19
d_gene: NA
j_gene: TRBJ1-5
abundance: NA
CDR3aa: CASSIEGGVQPQHF
CDR3nt: TGTGCCAGTAGTATAGAGGGGGGGGTTCAGCCCCAGCATTTT

v_gene: TRBV27
d_gene: TRBD2
j_gene: TRBJ2-1
abundance: NA
CDR3aa: CASSLTSPEEQFF
CDR3nt: TGTGCCAGCAGTTTGACTAGCCCCGAAGAGCAGTTCTTC

v_gene: TRBV3-1/TRBV3-2
d_gene: TRBD2
j_gene: TRBJ2-1
abundance: NA
CDR3aa: CASSRTLPLAGEYNEQFF
CDR3nt: TGTGCCAGCAGCCGAACCCTCCCACTAGCGGGAGAGTACAATGAGCAGTTCTTC

v_gene: TRBV3-1/TRBV3-2
d_gene: NA
j_gene: TRBJ1-1
abundance: few
CDR3aa: CASSSRRGTEAFF
CDR3nt: TGTGCCAGCAGTAGCAGAAGGGGCACTGAAGCTTTCTTT

v_gene: TRBV5-4
d_gene: NA
j_gene: TRBJ1-5
abundance: NA
CDR3aa: CASSVGGSPQPQHF
CDR3nt: TGTGCCAGCAGCGTGGGGGGCTCCCCTCAGCCCCAGCATTTT

v_gene: TRBV5-8
d_gene: TRBD2
j_gene: TRBJ2-3
abundance: NA
CDR3aa: CASSPWTSFGTDTQYF
CDR3nt: TGTGCCAGCAGCCCCTGGACTAGCTTTGGGACAGATACGCAGTATTTT

v_gene: TRBV19
d_gene: TRBD2
j_gene: TRBJ2-1
abundance: NA
CDR3aa: CASSLAAYNEQFF
CDR3nt: TGTGCCAGTAGTCTAGCGGCCTACAATGAGCAGTTCTTC

v_gene: TRBV5-1
d_gene: TRBD2
j_gene: TRBJ2-7
abundance: few
CDR3aa: CASSASSGQSEQYF
CDR3nt: TGCGCCAGCAGCGCCTCTAGCGGCCAAAGCGAGCAGTACTTC

v_gene: TRBV28
d_gene: NA
j_gene: TRBJ2-5
abundance: NA
CDR3aa: CASGSLVKPQYF
CDR3nt: TGTGCCAGCGGATCACTAGTAAAGCCCCAGTACTTC

v_gene: TRBV7-9
d_gene: TRBD2
j_gene: TRBJ2-5
abundance: NA
CDR3aa: CASRALAEGETQYF
CDR3nt: TGTGCCAGCAGAGCTCTAGCGGAGGGGGAGACCCAGTACTTC

v_gene: TRBV19
d_gene: NA
j_gene: TRBJ1-5
abundance: NA
CDR3aa: CASSRQGGDNQPQHF
CDR3nt: TGTGCCAGTAGTCGGCAGGGCGGAGACAATCAGCCCCAGCATTTT

v_gene: TRBV28
d_gene: TRBD2
j_gene: TRBJ2-7
abundance: NA
CDR3aa: CASSLELAGSSSSYEQYF
CDR3nt: TGTGCCAGCAGTTTAGAGCTAGCGGGTTCCTCAAGCTCCTACGAGCAGTACTTC

v_gene: TRBV9
d_gene: TRBD2
j_gene: TRBJ2-1
abundance: NA
CDR3aa: CASSVGLAGGSNAEQFF
CDR3nt: TGTGCCAGCAGCGTAGGACTAGCGGGAGGGTCCAACGCTGAGCAGTTCTTC

v_gene: TRBV19
d_gene: NA
j_gene: TRBJ2-2
abundance: few
CDR3aa: CASSETTGTGELFF
CDR3nt: TGTGCCAGTAGTGAAACAACAGGGACCGGGGAGCTGTTTTTT

v_gene: TRBV6-2/TRBV6-3
d_gene: NA
j_gene: TRBJ1-2
abundance: few
CDR3aa: CASSFFGQNFWGGYTF
CDR3nt: TGTGCCAGCAGTTTTTTTGGACAGAATTTTTGGGGCGGCTACACCTTC

v_gene: TRBV2
d_gene: NA
j_gene: TRBJ2-5
abundance: NA
CDR3aa: CASRDSPQETQYF
CDR3nt: TGTGCCAGCAGGGACAGCCCCCAAGAGACCCAGTACTTC

v_gene: TRBV5-4
d_gene: NA
j_gene: TRBJ2-7
abundance: once
CDR3aa: CASSLAGVNEQYF
CDR3nt: TGTGCCAGCAGCTTGGCAGGGGTAAACGAGCAGTACTTC

v_gene: TRBV5-4
d_gene: NA
j_gene: TRBJ1-6
abundance: NA
CDR3aa: CASTQGSSYNSPLHF
CDR3nt: TGTGCCAGCACCCAAGGGAGCTCCTATAATTCACCCCTCCACTTT

v_gene: TRBV28
d_gene: NA
j_gene: TRBJ1-2
abundance: once
CDR3aa: CASSWGADYGYTF
CDR3nt: TGTGCCAGCAGTTGGGGCGCGGACTATGGCTACACCTTC